The present TCR beta chain was sequenced within a study of beta chain features in type 1 diabetes. Study outcomes and limitations: Any role of HLA type in TCRB rearrangement remained unresolved here. The study found moderately but significantly shorter TCRB CDR3s in all four CD4+ subsets of Type 1 diabetes patients.

Investigators reverse transcribed all isolated RNA, so they sequenced expressed TCRB transcripts. Naive, central memory and regulatory T cell samples produced a mean of roughly 3.8 million reads. Here immunoSEQ multiplex PCR was the method, and the copy in TCRdb shows in-frame clones only, minus some. The profile covers about 660,000 clones, with about an eighth appearing a single time and 0.04% taken by the ten largest. Sorted CD4+ subsets: naive, central memory, regulatory, stem cell-like memory (CD45RO/CCR7/CD25/CD127/CD95/CD27 panel). On this clone itself: What it binds is not known. Other nucleotide sequences from this sample produce the same CDR3.

The sequenced sample consisted of naive CD4+ T cells from blood. The TCR comes from a man between 18 and 29 years old with type 1 diabetes.

CDR3 DNA sequence: TGTGCCAGCAGTGGACAAAACACCGGGGAGCTGTTTTTT. Protein: CASSGQNTGELFF. The chain uses TRBV2 and TRBJ2-2; no reliable D call. V lost 4 bases to trimming and J lost 2 bases, with 5 bases between them. Germline CDR1 is SNHLY and CDR2 is FYNNEI. CDR3 length: 13 residues.